The present T cell receptor beta chain was sequenced within a study of Graves' ophthalmopathy and Graves' hyperthyroidism. Study information: Blood was drawn at initial diagnosis, before any treatment. Overall study results and limits: A 13-signature model separated ophthalmopathy from stable hyperthyroidism, reaching less than 90% sensitivity and around 79% specificity cross-validated.

From RNA, the CDR3 regions of TCR beta chains were amplified and sequenced. RT-PCR in the first round used HTBI primers; a second-round multiplex PCR followed. Each CDR3 protein is one row after TCRdb ran MiXCR on the multiplex PCR reads. Here the sample spans 740,000 or so distinct CDR3 sequences, approximately 40% being singletons. Comment on this clonotype: The antigen remains unidentified.

Fresh peripheral blood (over 9.5 ml) yielded the PBMCs. This sequence originates from an adult man with Graves' ophthalmopathy. Input material: peripheral blood.

The CDR3 DNA sequence: TGTGCCAGCAGCCCCGCCGGGACAGGGGCCCACGAGCAGTACTTC. Its protein product is CASSPAGTGAHEQYF. The chain recombines TRBV5-4 with TRBJ2-7, with 10 bases identical to TRBD1. This CDR3 is 15 amino acids long. Looked up from germline, CDR1 is SGHNT and CDR2 is YYREEE (reference sequence). V was clipped by 4 bases and J by 5 bases; unmatched bases: 9.